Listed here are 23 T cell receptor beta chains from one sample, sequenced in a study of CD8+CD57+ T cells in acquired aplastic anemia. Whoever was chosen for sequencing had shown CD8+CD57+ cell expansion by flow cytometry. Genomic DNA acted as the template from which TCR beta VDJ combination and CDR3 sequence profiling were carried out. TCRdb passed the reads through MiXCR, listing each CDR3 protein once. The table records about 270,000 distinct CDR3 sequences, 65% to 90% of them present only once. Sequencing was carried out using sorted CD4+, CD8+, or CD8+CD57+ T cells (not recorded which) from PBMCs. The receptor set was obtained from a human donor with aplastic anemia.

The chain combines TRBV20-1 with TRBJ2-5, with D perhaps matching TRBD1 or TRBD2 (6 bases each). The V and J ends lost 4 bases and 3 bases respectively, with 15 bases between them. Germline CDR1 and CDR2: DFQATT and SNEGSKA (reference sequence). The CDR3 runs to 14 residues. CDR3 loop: CSAIGGGLKETQYF. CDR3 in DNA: TGCAGTGCTATCGGGGGCGGACTGAAAGAGACCCAGTACTTC.

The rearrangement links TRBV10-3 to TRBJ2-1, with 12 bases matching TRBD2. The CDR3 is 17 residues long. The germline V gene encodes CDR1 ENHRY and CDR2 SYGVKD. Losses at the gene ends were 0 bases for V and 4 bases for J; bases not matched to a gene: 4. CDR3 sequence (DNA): TGTGCCATCAGTGAGTCGACTAGCGGGGGTGAATACAATGAGCAGTTCTTC. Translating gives CAISESTSGGEYNEQFF.

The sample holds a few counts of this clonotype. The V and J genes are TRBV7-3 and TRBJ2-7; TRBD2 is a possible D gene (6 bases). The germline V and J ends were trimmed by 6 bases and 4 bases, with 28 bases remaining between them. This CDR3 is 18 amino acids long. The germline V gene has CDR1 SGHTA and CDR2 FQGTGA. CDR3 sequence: CASSSNGTWGETQYEQYV. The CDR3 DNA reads TGTGCCAGCAGTTCTAACGGGACTTGGGGAGAGACCCAGTACGAGCAGTACGTC.

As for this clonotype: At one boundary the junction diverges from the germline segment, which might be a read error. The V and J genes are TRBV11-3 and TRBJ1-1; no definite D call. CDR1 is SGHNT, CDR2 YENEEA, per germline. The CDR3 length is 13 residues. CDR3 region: CASSLGRGPEAFF. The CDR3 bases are TGTGCCAGCAGTTTAGGGCGAGGGCCTGAAGCTTTCTTT.

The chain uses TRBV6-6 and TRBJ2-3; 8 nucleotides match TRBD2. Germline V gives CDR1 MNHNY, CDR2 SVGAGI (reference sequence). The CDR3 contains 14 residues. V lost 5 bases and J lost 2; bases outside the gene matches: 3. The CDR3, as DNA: TGTGCCAGCAGTCTTAGCGGGGACACAGATACGCAGTATTTT. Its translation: CASSLSGDTDTQYF.

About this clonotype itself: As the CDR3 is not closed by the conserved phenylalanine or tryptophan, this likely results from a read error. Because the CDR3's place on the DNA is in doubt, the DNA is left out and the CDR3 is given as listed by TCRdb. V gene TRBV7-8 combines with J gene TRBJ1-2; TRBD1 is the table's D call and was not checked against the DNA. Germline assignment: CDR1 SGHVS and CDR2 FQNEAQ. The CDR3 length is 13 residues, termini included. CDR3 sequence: CASSQGLDGRVYG.

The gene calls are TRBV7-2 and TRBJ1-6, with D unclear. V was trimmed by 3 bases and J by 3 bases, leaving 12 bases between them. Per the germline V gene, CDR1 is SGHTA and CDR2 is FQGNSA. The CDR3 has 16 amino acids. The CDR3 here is CASSLGETCYNSPLHF. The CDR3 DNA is TGTGCCAGCAGCTTGGGCGAGACTTGCTATAATTCACCCCTCCACTTT.

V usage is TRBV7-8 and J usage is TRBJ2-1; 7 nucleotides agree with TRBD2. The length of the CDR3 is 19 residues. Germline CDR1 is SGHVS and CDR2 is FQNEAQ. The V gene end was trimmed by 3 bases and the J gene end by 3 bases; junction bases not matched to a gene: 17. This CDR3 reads CASSLPGGPDTQYYNEQFF. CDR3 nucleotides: TGTGCCAGCAGCTTGCCGGGAGGTCCCGATACGCAGTACTACAATGAGCAGTTCTTC. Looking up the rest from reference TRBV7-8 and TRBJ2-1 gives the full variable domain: GAGVSQSPRYKVAKRGQDVALRCDPISGHVSLFWYQQALGQGPEFLTYFQNEAQLDKSGLPSDRFFAERPEGSVSTLKIQRTQQEDSAVYLCASSLPGGPDTQYYNEQFFGPGTRLTVL.

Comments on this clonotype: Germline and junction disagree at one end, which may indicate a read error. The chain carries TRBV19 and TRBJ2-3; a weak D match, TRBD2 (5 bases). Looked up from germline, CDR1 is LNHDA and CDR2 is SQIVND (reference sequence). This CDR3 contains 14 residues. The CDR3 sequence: CASGLASGPYTQQF. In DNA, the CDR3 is TGTGCCAGTGGTTTAGCGAGCGGTCCCTACACGCAGCAGTTT.

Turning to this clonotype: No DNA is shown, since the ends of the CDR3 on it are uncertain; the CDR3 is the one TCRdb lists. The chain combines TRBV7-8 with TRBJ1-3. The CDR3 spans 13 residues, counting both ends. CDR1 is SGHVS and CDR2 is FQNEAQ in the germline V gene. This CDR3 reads CASSVGSGTTTQF.

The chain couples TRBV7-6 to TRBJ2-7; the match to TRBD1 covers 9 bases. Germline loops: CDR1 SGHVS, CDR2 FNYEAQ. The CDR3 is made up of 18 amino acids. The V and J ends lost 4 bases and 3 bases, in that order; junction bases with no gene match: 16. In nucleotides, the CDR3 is TGTGCCAGCAGCTCTCACAGGGGGCTATCACCCCTCCACTACGAGCAGTACGTC. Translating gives CASSSHRGLSPLHYEQYV.

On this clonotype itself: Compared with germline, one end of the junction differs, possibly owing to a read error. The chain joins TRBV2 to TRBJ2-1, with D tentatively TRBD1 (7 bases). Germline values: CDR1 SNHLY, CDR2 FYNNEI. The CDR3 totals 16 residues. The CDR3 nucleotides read TGTGCCAGCGGCCAGGGGGGCGGAAACGGGCAGGATGAGCAGCCCTTC. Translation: CASGQGGGNGQDEQPF.

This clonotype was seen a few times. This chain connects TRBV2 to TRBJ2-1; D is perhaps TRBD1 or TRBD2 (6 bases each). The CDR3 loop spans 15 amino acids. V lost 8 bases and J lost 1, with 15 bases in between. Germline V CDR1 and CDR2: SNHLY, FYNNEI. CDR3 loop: CASGDGGSSYNEQFF. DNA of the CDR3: TGTGCCAGCGGGGACGGGGGCAGTTCCTACAATGAGCAGTTCTTC.

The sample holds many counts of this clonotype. This CDR3 is CASSASQRRGRGEQYF. The CDR3 nucleotides read TGTGCCAGCAGTGCCAGCCAGAGAAGGGGACGGGGGGAGCAGTACTTC. V is TRBV6-1 and J is TRBJ2-7; maybe TRBD2 (6 bases). The V gene's germline CDR1 is MNHNS and CDR2 SASEGT. V lost 4 bases and J 7 bases, leaving 23 bases between the germline ends. The CDR3 runs to 16 residues.

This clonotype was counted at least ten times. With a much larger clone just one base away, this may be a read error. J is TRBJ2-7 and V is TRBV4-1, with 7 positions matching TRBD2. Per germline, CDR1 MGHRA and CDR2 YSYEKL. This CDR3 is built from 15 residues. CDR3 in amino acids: CASSQVLSGIYKQYF. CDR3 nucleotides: TGCGCCAGCAGCCAAGTACTGAGCGGGATCTACAAGCAGTACTTC.

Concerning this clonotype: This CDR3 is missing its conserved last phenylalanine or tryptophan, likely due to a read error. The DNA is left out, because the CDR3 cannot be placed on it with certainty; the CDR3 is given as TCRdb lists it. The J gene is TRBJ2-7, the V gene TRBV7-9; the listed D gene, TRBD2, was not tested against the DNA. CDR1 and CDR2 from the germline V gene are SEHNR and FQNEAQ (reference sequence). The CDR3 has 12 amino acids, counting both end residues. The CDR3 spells CASSRRSWREYL.

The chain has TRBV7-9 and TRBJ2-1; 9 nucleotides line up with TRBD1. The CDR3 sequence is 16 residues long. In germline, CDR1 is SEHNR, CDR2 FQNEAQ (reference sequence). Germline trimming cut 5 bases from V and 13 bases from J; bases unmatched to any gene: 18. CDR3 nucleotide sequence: TGTGCCAGCAGCGTAGGAGGACAGGGGAGGACACCCCTCCAGTTCTTC. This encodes CASSVGGQGRTPLQFF.

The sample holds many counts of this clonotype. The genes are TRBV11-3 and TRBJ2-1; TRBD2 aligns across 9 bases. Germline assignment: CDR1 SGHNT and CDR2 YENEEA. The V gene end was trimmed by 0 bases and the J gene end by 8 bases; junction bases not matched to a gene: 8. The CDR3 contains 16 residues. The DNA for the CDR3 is TGTGCCAGCAGCTTAGATAGAAGCGGGGGGAGCGATGAGCAGTTCTTC. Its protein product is CASSLDRSGGSDEQFF.

The DNA of the CDR3 is TGTGCCAGCAGCAGAGAACTGACAGAAGATACGCAGTATTTT. This sequence encodes CASSRELTEDTQYF. J is TRBJ2-3 and V is TRBV11-3, with D perhaps matching TRBD1 (5 bases). The V gene lost 5 bases and the J gene lost 5 bases, with 14 bases spanning the gap. The germline gives CDR1 SGHNT, CDR2 YENEEA. CDR3 length: 14 residues.

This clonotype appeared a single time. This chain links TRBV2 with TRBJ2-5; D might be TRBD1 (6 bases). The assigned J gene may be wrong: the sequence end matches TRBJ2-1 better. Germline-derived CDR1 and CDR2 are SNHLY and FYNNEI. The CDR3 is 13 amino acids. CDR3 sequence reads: CASSDGGQDEQFF. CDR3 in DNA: TGTGCCAGCAGTGATGGGGGCCAAGATGAGCAGTTCTTC.

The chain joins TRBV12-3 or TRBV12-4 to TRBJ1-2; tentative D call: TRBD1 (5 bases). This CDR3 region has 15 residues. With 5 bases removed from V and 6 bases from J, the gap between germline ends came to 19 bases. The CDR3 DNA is TGTGCCAGCAGTGAAATCGCAGGGAAGGGAGATGGCTACACCTTC. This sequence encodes CASSEIAGKGDGYTF.

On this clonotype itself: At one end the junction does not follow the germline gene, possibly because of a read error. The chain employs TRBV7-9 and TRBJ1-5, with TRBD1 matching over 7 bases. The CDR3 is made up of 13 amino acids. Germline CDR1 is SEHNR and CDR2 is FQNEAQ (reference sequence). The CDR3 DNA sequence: TGCGCCAGCAGCCTTACAGGGGCTCAGCCCAGGCATTTT. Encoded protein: CASSLTGAQPRHF.

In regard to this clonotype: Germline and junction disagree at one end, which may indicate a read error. CDR3 DNA: TGTGCCAGCAGCAAACGGACAGGCCGCACAGATACGCACTTC. It yields the protein CASSKRTGRTDTHF. This chain links TRBV7-6 with TRBJ2-5; 7 nucleotides match TRBD1. Germline CDR1 is SGHVS and CDR2 is FNYEAQ. The CDR3 sequence is 14 residues long.